This T cell receptor beta chain was sequenced in a study of PD-L1 blockade in urothelial cancer (dated by TCRdb to the late 2010s). Context from the whole study: Therapy was started in about 2014 for all patients, and atezolizumab 1,200 mg was administered intravenously every 3 weeks. Twenty-five of 29 patients were identified as males with urothelial cancer of bladder origin, and a prior smoking history was reported by 18 of 29 patients. An ECOG performance status of 0 or 1 was recorded for the patients, and 0 to 3 prior chemotherapy regimens had been received by the patients. Blood samples were analyzed at 3 weeks after treatment start (second dose) and at 6 weeks after treatment start. Blood samples gave median yields of 141,255 T cells and approximately 80,000 unique TCRs, along with a median clonality of 0.080. The study was an exploratory multi-omic analysis of somatic, immune and clinical correlates of response to PD-L1 blockade with atezolizumab in urothelial cancer. Pretreatment tumor samples and matched peripheral blood, collected serially before and after atezolizumab treatment, underwent TCR sequencing. Durable clinical benefit was defined as a progression-free survival longer than 6 months, and TCR features were additionally tested against progression-free survival and overall survival. In the same patients who had TCR sequencing, pretreatment tumors also underwent whole exome sequencing and RNA sequencing. Durable clinical benefit was achieved by nine patients but not by the remaining 20. Around 30 patients had pretreatment blood TCR-seq, about 24 had at least one posttreatment blood collection, and about 24 had tumor TCR-seq.

What the authors observed across the whole study: Improved progression-free and overall survival was found to be associated with pretreatment peripheral blood TCR clonality below the median. Because the sample size was small (n ≈ 28) and many of the analyses were exploratory, the results are meant to be hypothesis-generating. Greater expansion of tumor-associated TCR clones in peripheral blood 3 weeks after the start of treatment was observed in patients with durable benefit (n of about 20, p = 0.022).

A remark on this clone: Its antigen is still unknown. One base away there is no much larger clone; base qualities are not given.

The germline V gene encodes CDR1 SNHLY and CDR2 FYNNEI. The junction shows trimming of 1 base on V and 9 bases on J, and the gene matches do not reach 3 bases of it. The CDR3 sequence holds 15 residues, the cysteine and phenylalanine included. The sequence is cut down to CDR3 DNA, 45 bases in frame from base 1. Synthetic TCR analog templates were spiked into each PCR so that absolute template abundance could be estimated from read counts. Using the immunoSEQ assay, TCRbeta CDR3 regions were amplified from genomic DNA with bias-controlled V and J gene primers. Rearranged TCRbeta segments were sequenced at approximately 20X coverage. Processing in the source paper ran as follows. Sequencing errors were corrected by clustering and CDR3s were annotated against IMGT to assign V, D and J genes. Downstream analyses used only productive TCRbeta rearrangements and left out out-of-frame or stop-codon sequences. Clonality was calculated as one minus the Shannon entropy normalized by the log of the number of unique productive sequences. Clones differing between time points or between blood and tumor were identified by Fisher's exact test with Benjamini-Hochberg correction at adjusted p below 0.01. Imported from immuneACCESS, the table was reduced by TCRdb to in-frame sequences with V and J called. These copies leave out some clones; in studies compared against another copy, an unresolved V gene accounts for under half, and the cause of the remainder is not known. Clone size and V and J calls were adopted from that table, with D and trimming inferred from the DNA. This sample holds about 30,000 clones; 80% to 90% were observed only once. 8% of the sample comes from the top ten.

The time point label for this specimen denotes: peripheral blood 6 weeks after treatment start. A cohort of roughly 30 patients with locally advanced or metastatic urothelial carcinoma, treated at Memorial Sloan Kettering on a trial protocol, was included. Peripheral blood mononuclear cells were collected pretreatment and during treatment, with between 1 and 8 total time points obtained per patient. The Qiagen DNeasy Blood extraction kit was used to purify genomic DNA from total PBMCs and from tumor samples. PBMCs were collected pretreatment and during treatment, and were isolated and stored as previously described.

The source is a man older than 75 with urothelial cancer. The specimen was PBMCs, collected around atezolizumab (anti-PD-L1) treatment. The rearrangement combines TRBV2 with TRBJ2-3, and 14 bases in between align with TRBD2. The CDR3 has the sequence CASSEGGLAGVTQYF. The DNA sequence is as follows: TGTGCCAGCAGTGAAGGGGGACTAGCGGGAGTAACGCAGTATTTT.